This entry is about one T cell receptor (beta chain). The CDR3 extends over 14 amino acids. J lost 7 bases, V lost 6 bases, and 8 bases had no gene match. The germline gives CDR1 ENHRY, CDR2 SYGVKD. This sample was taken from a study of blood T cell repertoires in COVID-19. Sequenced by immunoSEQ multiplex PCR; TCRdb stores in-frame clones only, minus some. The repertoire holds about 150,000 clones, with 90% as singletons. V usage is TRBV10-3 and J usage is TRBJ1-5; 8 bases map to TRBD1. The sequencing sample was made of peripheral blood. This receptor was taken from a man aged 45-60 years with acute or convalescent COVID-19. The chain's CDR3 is CAIRADRALQPQHF. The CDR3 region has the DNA TGTGCCATCAGAGCGGACAGGGCATTACAGCCCCAGCATTTT.